These 32 T cell receptor beta chains were sequenced from one sample in a study of control samples from healthy donors and cancer patients. Some clones are missing from TCRdb's copy, which holds only in-frame ones; the method was immunoSEQ multiplex PCR. The sample has approximately 63,000 clones, roughly 85% seen once; the top ten hold over 4.5%. Sequencing was done on a sample of blood. Receptors originate from a man between 35 and 55 years old in good health.

The rearrangement uses TRBV7-3 and TRBJ1-1; weak D call: TRBD1 (5 bases). V was shortened by 0 bases and J by 10 bases, with 12 bases between the two germline ends. Germline CDR1 SGHTA, CDR2 FQGTGA. The CDR3 consists of 13 residues. CDR3 region: CASSLTEGMVAFF. Here the CDR3 DNA reads TGTGCCAGCAGCTTAACGGAGGGGATGGTAGCTTTCTTT.

The genes are TRBV19 and TRBJ2-3; D tentatively fits TRBD1 or TRBD2 (5 bases each). The CDR3 sequence is 13 residues long. V lost 3 bases and J 10 bases, leaving 14 bases between the germline ends. Germline CDR1 LNHDA, CDR2 SQIVND (reference sequence). DNA of the CDR3: TGTGCCAGTAGTATCAGGGACCCCTCAGCGCAGTATTTT. The encoded protein is CASSIRDPSAQYF.

The rearrangement joins TRBV5-6 to TRBJ1-1; no clear D gene. Trimming stripped 0 bases from V and 10 bases from J, with 10 bases between. The CDR3 runs 12 residues. The germline gives CDR1 SGHDT, CDR2 YYEEEE. CDR3 DNA: TGTGCCAGCAGCTTGGTACACGGGGTAGCTTTCTTT. Amino acid sequence: CASSLVHGVAFF. The whole variable domain, remainder taken from reference TRBV5-6 and TRBJ1-1, is DAGVTQSPTHLIKTRGQQVTLRCSPKSGHDTVSWYQQALGQGPQFIFQYYEEEERQRGNFPDRFSGHQFPNYSSELNVNALLLGDSALYLCASSLVHGVAFFGQGTRLTVV.

Within the sample, this clone is medium-sized. V usage is TRBV7-8 and J usage is TRBJ2-7; D tentatively fits TRBD1 or TRBD2 (6 bases each). The ends were cut back, 3 bases at V and 3 bases at J, with 12 bases in the middle. The CDR3 runs to 14 residues. In germline, CDR1 is SGHVS, CDR2 FQNEAQ. The CDR3 sequence: CASSFGRGDYEQYF. The CDR3 DNA reads TGTGCCAGCAGCTTCGGTAGGGGGGACTACGAGCAGTACTTC.

The chain carries TRBV5-8 and TRBJ2-7; a weak D match, TRBD1 (5 bases). The CDR3 sequence is 15 residues long. Germline CDR1 and CDR2: SGHTS and YDEGEE. Trimming took 2 bases from V and 2 from J, leaving 14 bases between them. CDR3 bases: TGTGCCAGCAGCTTTGCGTGGCAGGGAACCTACGAGCAGTACTTC. Translation: CASSFAWQGTYEQYF.

This chain joins TRBV7-8 and TRBJ1-2; 7 nucleotides match TRBD1. With V trimmed by 3 bases and J by 0 bases, 7 bases remained unmatched. Germline lookup yields CDR1 SGHVS and CDR2 FQNEAQ. This CDR3 has 16 amino acids. DNA of the CDR3: TGTGCCAGCAGCTTTCGTGACAGGGCCTCTAACTATGGCTACACCTTC. Protein product: CASSFRDRASNYGYTF.

This clone has only a few counts. This chain joins TRBV24-1 and TRBJ1-5; D gene ambiguous. This CDR3 contains 14 residues. Germline CDR1 is KGHDR and CDR2 is SFDVKD. Between the trimmed V and J ends, which lost 10 bases and 1 base, there was a span of 13 bases. The CDR3 sequence: CATSPGQSNQPQHF. The CDR3, as DNA: TGTGCCACGAGCCCCGGGCAGAGCAATCAGCCCCAGCATTTT.

This rearrangement joins TRBV6-5 to TRBJ1-6, with 9 nucleotides matching TRBD1. The CDR3 has 15 residues. The V gene end was trimmed by 4 bases and the J gene end by 7 bases; junction bases not matched to a gene: 5. CDR1 is MNHEY and CDR2 is SVGAGI in the germline V gene. The CDR3: CASSSSGQGNSPLHF. The CDR3 bases are TGTGCCAGCAGTTCCTCCGGACAGGGGAATTCACCCCTCCACTTT.

The J gene is TRBJ1-6, the V gene TRBV9, with D maybe TRBD1 (5 bases). Germline-derived CDR1 and CDR2 are SGDLS and YYNGEE. CDR3 length: 16 residues. V was clipped by 0 bases and J by 7 bases, with 14 bases between them. The DNA for the CDR3 is TGTGCCAGCAGCGTAGACCCACAGGCCACCAATTCACCCCTCCACTTT. Protein: CASSVDPQATNSPLHF. The full variable domain, with the rest looked up from reference TRBV9 and TRBJ1-6, is DSGVTQTPKHLITATGQRVTLRCSPRSGDLSVYWYQQSLDQGLQFLIQYYNGEERAKGNILERFSAQQFPDLHSELNLSSLELGDSALYFCASSVDPQATNSPLHFGNGTRLTVT.

The chain has TRBV5-1 and TRBJ2-2, with a tentative D call TRBD1 (6 bases). The CDR3 consists of 18 residues. Germline V CDR1 and CDR2: SGHRS, YFSETQ. V was clipped by 4 bases and J by 0 bases, with 19 bases between them. The CDR3 region is CASSPPRTAITNTGELFF. The DNA for the CDR3 is TGCGCCAGCAGCCCCCCCCGGACAGCCATAACGAACACCGGGGAGCTGTTTTTT.

The V gene is TRBV10-3, the J gene TRBJ2-2; the D is unclear. This CDR3 region has 11 residues. Looked up from germline, CDR1 is ENHRY and CDR2 is SYGVKD. V was clipped by 3 bases and J by 6 bases, with 2 bases between them. The CDR3 spells CAISDPGELFF. The CDR3 nucleotides read TGTGCCATCAGTGATCCCGGGGAGCTGTTTTTT.

The chain combines TRBV12-3 or TRBV12-4 with TRBJ2-1, with a tentative D call TRBD1 (5 bases). Trimming pared 4 bases from V and 13 bases from J, leaving 17 bases between. This CDR3 has 13 amino acids. The CDR3 nucleotides are TGTGCCAGCAGTTCGCGCAGGGCATCCGTACAGTTCTTC. This translates into CASSSRRASVQFF.

The V gene is TRBV7-2, the J gene TRBJ2-4; D possibly corresponds to TRBD2 (5 bases). In germline, CDR1 is SGHTA, CDR2 FQGNSA. V lost 1 base and J 9 bases, leaving 19 bases between the germline ends. CDR3 length: 16 amino acids. The CDR3 DNA sequence: TGTGCCAGCAGCTTAGTCCGGGATCCATCCGCCGGCATTCAGTACTTC. Its translation: CASSLVRDPSAGIQYF.

This chain connects TRBV29-1 to TRBJ2-7; D gene uncertain. The germline CDR1 and CDR2 sequences are SQVTM and ANQGSEA. The germline V and J ends were trimmed by 8 bases and 5 bases, with 16 bases remaining between them. The CDR3 covers 12 residues. CDR3 DNA: TGCAGCTCCATATCTGGTAACCACGAGCAGTACTTC. The encoded protein is CSSISGNHEQYF.

The chain has TRBV19 and TRBJ1-5; unclear D gene. V shed 3 bases and J shed 4 bases, with 13 bases lying between them. This CDR3 contains 15 residues. Germline V gene data show CDR1 as LNHDA and CDR2 as SQIVND (reference sequence). CDR3 amino acids: CASSISRVSNQPQHF. The CDR3 coding sequence is TGTGCCAGTAGTATCAGCCGCGTGTCAAATCAGCCCCAGCATTTT. Filled out from reference TRBV19 and TRBJ1-5, the complete variable domain reads DGGITQSPKYLFRKEGQNVTLSCEQNLNHDAMYWYRQDPGQGLRLIYYSQIVNDFQKGDIAEGYSVSREKKESFPLTVTSAQKNPTAFYLCASSISRVSNQPQHFGDGTRLSIL.

The rearrangement uses TRBV19 and TRBJ1-3, with no clear D. V dropped 1 base and J dropped 4 bases, with 11 bases sitting between them. The CDR3 loop spans 15 amino acids. The V gene's germline CDR1 is LNHDA and CDR2 SQIVND (reference sequence). This CDR3 reads CASSIARATGNTIYF. CDR3 nucleotide sequence: TGTGCCAGTAGTATAGCGCGGGCTACCGGAAACACCATATATTTT.

Worth noting for this clone: One end of the junction does not line up with germline, which may come from a read error. The chain links TRBV5-1 to TRBJ1-1, with TRBD1 identical over 7 bases. CDR1 and CDR2 (germline): SGHRS, YFSETQ. This CDR3 is built from 14 residues. CDR3 nucleotide sequence: TGCGCCAGCACCTTGGGACAGTTGAACACTGAAGCTTTCTTT. It is translated as CASTLGQLNTEAFF.

This chain joins TRBV9 and TRBJ2-2, with unresolved D. V dropped 2 bases and J dropped 1 base, with 6 bases sitting between them. This CDR3 is 14 amino acids long. The germline CDR1 and CDR2 sequences are SGDLS and YYNGEE. This CDR3 is CASSVRQNTGELFF. CDR3 nucleotide sequence: TGTGCCAGCAGCGTTAGACAGAACACCGGGGAGCTGTTTTTT.

CDR3 region: CASTIGGRSYEQYF. The CDR3 DNA sequence: TGTGCCAGCACTATAGGCGGGAGATCCTACGAGCAGTACTTC. The J gene is TRBJ2-7, the V gene TRBV2; 7 nucleotides line up with TRBD2. The CDR3 consists of 14 residues. J gave up 1 base and V 7 bases, and 7 bases lay outside the gene matches. Per germline, CDR1 SNHLY and CDR2 FYNNEI. Full variable domain (remainder filled in from reference TRBV2 and TRBJ2-7): EPEVTQTPSHQVTQMGQEVILRCVPISNHLYFYWYRQILGQKVEFLVSFYNNEISEKSEIFDDQFSVERPDGSNFTLKIRSTKLEDSAMYFCASTIGGRSYEQYFGPGTRLTVT.

CDR3 in amino acids: CASSNVLAGNTGELFF. The DNA of the CDR3 is TGTGCCAGCTCCAATGTACTAGCGGGGAACACCGGGGAGCTGTTTTTT. V is TRBV25-1 and J is TRBJ2-2; 9 bases match TRBD2. CDR3 length: 16 amino acids. Germline trimming cut 8 bases from V and 1 base from J; bases unmatched to any gene: 8. CDR1 is MGHDK and CDR2 is SYGVNS in the germline V gene.

This clone was counted a few times. The chain is built from TRBV7-2 and TRBJ1-1; 8 bases map to TRBD1. The germline V gene encodes CDR1 SGHTA and CDR2 FQGNSA. V was clipped by 4 bases and J by 6 bases; unmatched bases: 4. The length of the CDR3 is 13 residues. CDR3 residues: CASSWTGFAEAFF. CDR3 DNA: TGTGCCAGCAGCTGGACAGGGTTCGCTGAAGCTTTCTTT. Together with reference TRBV7-2 and TRBJ1-1, the CDR3 gives the full variable domain: GAGVSQSPSNKVTEKGKDVELRCDPISGHTALYWYRQSLGQGLEFLIYFQGNSAPDKSGLPSDRFSAERTGGSVSTLTIQRTQQEDSAVYLCASSWTGFAEAFFGQGTRLTVV.

V usage is TRBV4-1 and J usage is TRBJ1-1, with D hard to call. V was cut by 5 bases and J by 1 base, with 14 bases left in between. Germline V gene data show CDR1 as MGHRA and CDR2 as YSYEKL. The CDR3 has 15 residues. This CDR3 is CASSVQQFTNTEAFF. In DNA, the CDR3 is TGCGCCAGCAGCGTACAACAGTTCACGAACACTGAAGCTTTCTTT.

V is TRBV6-6 and J is TRBJ2-4, with 10 bases identical to TRBD1. CDR1 and CDR2 (germline): MNHNY, SVGAGI (reference sequence). CDR3 length equals 16 residues. J gave up 2 bases and V 6 bases, and 7 bases lay outside the gene matches. The DNA for the CDR3 is TGTGCCAGCAGGGCGGGACAGGGGAATCCCAAAAACATTCAGTACTTC. This encodes CASRAGQGNPKNIQYF.

The V and J genes are TRBV20-1 and TRBJ2-7; 7 bases line up with TRBD2. There are 14 residues in the CDR3. Germline CDR1 is DFQATT and CDR2 is SNEGSKA (reference sequence). V lost 3 bases to trimming and J lost 2 bases; unmatched junction nucleotides: 7. The DNA for the CDR3 is TGCAGTGCTAGTTTACTAGCGCGAACCTACGAGCAGTACTTC. Protein: CSASLLARTYEQYF.

The chain uses TRBV5-1 and TRBJ1-2, with D perhaps TRBD1 (6 bases). Trimming cost V 3 bases and J 5 bases, with 11 bases left between them. CDR1 and CDR2 from the germline V gene are SGHRS and YFSETQ. CDR3 length: 13 amino acids. CDR3 DNA sequence: TGCGCCAGCAGCTGGGCAGGGGAATATGGCTACACCTTC. Protein sequence: CASSWAGEYGYTF.

The chain uses TRBV14 and TRBJ2-1; D is ambiguous. Trimming took off 1 base at V and 9 bases at J, with 13 bases between the two ends. Germline lookup yields CDR1 SGHDN and CDR2 FVKESK. The CDR3 has 14 residues. CDR3 sequence reads: CASSQGWLVGEQFF. In DNA form, the CDR3 reads TGTGCCAGCAGCCAAGGGTGGCTAGTAGGTGAGCAGTTCTTC. Full variable domain (missing parts from reference TRBV14 and TRBJ2-1): EAGVTQFPSHSVIEKGQTVTLRCDPISGHDNLYWYRRVMGKEIKFLLHFVKESKQDESGMPNNRFLAERTGGTYSTLKVQPAELEDSGVYFCASSQGWLVGEQFFGPGTRLTVL.

This clone was counted only a few times. V usage is TRBV7-9 and J usage is TRBJ2-7, with a possible D match to TRBD2 (6 bases). CDR3 length equals 15 residues. Germline-derived CDR1 and CDR2 are SEHNR and FQNEAQ (reference sequence). The ends were cut back, 5 bases at V and 6 bases at J, with 20 bases in the middle. The CDR3 nucleotides are TGTGCCAGCAGCCGTGCGGGGAATGGGATTAGCGAGCAGTACTTC. It yields the protein CASSRAGNGISEQYF. Complete variable domain (other parts from reference TRBV7-9 and TRBJ2-7): DTGVSQNPRHKITKRGQNVTFRCDPISEHNRLYWYRQTLGQGPEFLTYFQNEAQLEKSRLLSDRFSAERPKGSFSTLEIQRTEQGDSAMYLCASSRAGNGISEQYFGPGTRLTVT.

The genes are TRBV9 and TRBJ2-5; weak D call: TRBD1 (6 bases). The CDR3 sequence is 15 residues long. Germline loops: CDR1 SGDLS, CDR2 YYNGEE. Between the trimmed V and J ends, which lost 4 bases and 2 bases, there was a span of 15 bases. The CDR3 DNA reads TGTGCCAGCAGCCCACCGGACAGTTTTCAAGAGACCCAGTACTTC. Protein: CASSPPDSFQETQYF.

This chain links TRBV19 with TRBJ2-2, with 8 bases lining up with TRBD1. Losses at the gene ends were 5 bases for V and 7 bases for J; bases not matched to a gene: 12. CDR1 is LNHDA, CDR2 SQIVND, per germline (reference sequence). This CDR3 has 16 residues. The CDR3 sequence: CASSLGQGTGVGELFF. Here the CDR3 DNA reads TGTGCCAGTAGTCTTGGACAGGGCACGGGTGTCGGGGAGCTGTTTTTT.

This clone was seen a handful of times. The chain couples TRBV29-1 to TRBJ2-7; 8 bases line up with TRBD2. This CDR3 spans 13 amino acids. The junction had 7 bases not matched to a gene; V was cut back by 4 bases and J by 5 bases. Germline loops: CDR1 SQVTM, CDR2 ANQGSEA. The CDR3: CSVASGSPNEQYF. In DNA, the CDR3 is TGCAGCGTTGCCAGCGGGAGCCCTAACGAGCAGTACTTC.

This sequence joins TRBV4-1 and TRBJ2-4, with D maybe TRBD1 (5 bases). The V end lost 0 bases, the J end lost 8 bases, and 11 bases lay between the germline ends. Germline V gene lookup returns CDR1 MGHRA and CDR2 YSYEKL. CDR3 size: 14 residues. This CDR3 reads CASSQDRQWDIQYF. In DNA form, the CDR3 reads TGCGCCAGCAGCCAAGATAGACAGTGGGACATTCAGTACTTC.

The chain carries TRBV28 and TRBJ2-1; 10 nucleotides align to TRBD2. CDR3 length: 14 residues. V trimming: 8 bases; J trimming: 4 bases; junction bases outside the gene matches: 5. Germline assignment: CDR1 MDHEN and CDR2 SYDVKM. The CDR3 sequence: CASQLAGVYNEQFF. Written as DNA, the CDR3 is TGTGCCAGCCAGCTAGCGGGGGTTTACAATGAGCAGTTCTTC. Looking up the rest from reference TRBV28 and TRBJ2-1 gives the full variable domain: DVKVTQSSRYLVKRTGEKVFLECVQDMDHENMFWYRQDPGLGLRLIYFSYDVKMKEKGDIPEGYSVSREKKERFSLILESASTNQTSMYLCASQLAGVYNEQFFGPGTRLTVL.